The 8 T cell receptor beta chains below all came from one sample that was sequenced in a study of cytomegalovirus exposure and HLA in healthy donors. PCR involved 60 Vbeta and 13 Jbeta primers. Some clones are missing from TCRdb's copy, which holds only in-frame ones; the method was immunoSEQ multiplex PCR. The sample yields around 180,000 clones, 65% to 75% seen once. Input material: PBMCs. Source of these receptors: a girl aged 10 to 17 in good health and CMV-seronegative.

V is TRBV5-1 and J is TRBJ2-6; TRBD2 is a possible D gene (6 bases). CDR1 and CDR2 (germline): SGHRS, YFSETQ. This CDR3 is 15 amino acids long. The V and J ends lost 5 bases and 0 bases respectively, with 9 bases between them. Written as DNA, the CDR3 is TGCGCCAGCAGGGACTACTACTCTGGGGCCAACGTCCTGACTTTC. Encoded protein: CASRDYYSGANVLTF.

V and J are TRBV2 and TRBJ2-5; 8 bases are shared with TRBD1. The DNA end is a closer match to TRBJ2-7, so the J assignment may be wrong. This CDR3 region has 15 residues. Germline V gene lookup returns CDR1 SNHLY and CDR2 FYNNEI. The CDR3 protein is CASSNWTGRTYEQYF. The CDR3 nucleotides read TGTGCCAGCAGTAATTGGACAGGGCGCACCTACGAGCAGTACTTC.

The chain links TRBV11-2 to TRBJ2-7; D possibly corresponds to TRBD1 (6 bases). CDR1 is SGHAT and CDR2 is FQNNGV in the germline V gene. Trimming shortened V by 0 bases and J by 5 bases, and 11 bases separated the two germline ends. This CDR3 is 14 amino acids long. The CDR3 region is CASSLDRAGDEQYF. The CDR3 DNA is TGTGCCAGCAGCTTAGATCGTGCAGGGGACGAGCAGTACTTC.

CDR3 bases: TGTGCCAGCAGCCAACTAGCGGGGGGCTACAATGAGCAGTTCTTC. It encodes CASSQLAGGYNEQFF. The chain links TRBV6-4 to TRBJ2-1, with 12 bases fitting TRBD2. Germline-derived CDR1 and CDR2 are MRHNA and SNTAGT. J was trimmed by 3 bases and V by 6 bases; bases with no gene match: 3. This CDR3 contains 15 residues.

The rearrangement uses TRBV14 and TRBJ1-4; possible D gene TRBD1, 5 bases. V dropped 1 base and J dropped 0 bases, with 6 bases sitting between them. Germline-derived CDR1 and CDR2 are SGHDN and FVKESK. The CDR3 extends over 15 amino acids. CDR3 protein: CASSQGGATNEKLFF. CDR3 DNA: TGTGCCAGCAGCCAAGGGGGGGCAACTAATGAAAAACTGTTTTTT.

This clone was observed a handful of times. In DNA form, the CDR3 reads TGTGCCAGCAGTGACGAGCAGACAGGTTACACGCAGTATTTT. Amino acids: CASSDEQTGYTQYF. The chain is built from TRBV2 and TRBJ2-3, with D perhaps TRBD1 (6 bases). The CDR3 is 14 residues long. Germline-derived CDR1 and CDR2 are SNHLY and FYNNEI. Trimming removed 3 bases at V and 9 bases at J, with 16 bases between.

This chain links TRBV6-5 with TRBJ1-5; D is uncertain. The CDR3 extends over 14 amino acids. Germline V gene data show CDR1 as MNHEY and CDR2 as SVGAGI. V lost 5 bases to trimming and J lost 0 bases, with 8 bases between them. Written as DNA, the CDR3 is TGTGCCAGCAGTCGGGTTAATAGCAATCAGCCCCAGCATTTT. Translating gives CASSRVNSNQPQHF.

This clone was observed a few times. The chain joins TRBV7-6 to TRBJ2-5; D is unresolved. The CDR3 is 13 amino acids. Trimming stripped 3 bases from V and 6 bases from J, with 11 bases between. Germline loops: CDR1 SGHVS, CDR2 FNYEAQ. The CDR3 region has the DNA TGTGCCAGCAGCTTTGGCGGATTAAAGACCCAGTACTTC. Protein product: CASSFGGLKTQYF.